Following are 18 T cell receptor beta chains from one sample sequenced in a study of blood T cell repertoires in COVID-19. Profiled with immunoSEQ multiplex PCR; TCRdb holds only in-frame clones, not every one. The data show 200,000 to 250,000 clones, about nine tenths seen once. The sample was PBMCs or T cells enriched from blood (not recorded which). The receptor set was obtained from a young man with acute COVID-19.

The CDR3 loop is CAQLSGANVLTF. The DNA for the CDR3 is TGTGCCCAACTATCTGGGGCCAACGTCCTGACTTTC. V usage is TRBV6-5 and J usage is TRBJ2-6; D uncertain. Germline V gene sequence: CDR1 MNHEY, CDR2 SVGAGI. Deletions cut 11 bases from V and 1 base from J, with 6 bases between. The CDR3 runs 12 residues.

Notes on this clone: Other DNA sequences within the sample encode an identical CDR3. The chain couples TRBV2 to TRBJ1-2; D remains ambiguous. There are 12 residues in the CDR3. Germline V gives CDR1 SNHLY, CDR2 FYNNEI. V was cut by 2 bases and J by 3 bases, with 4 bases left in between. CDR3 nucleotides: TGTGCCAGCAGTGAACAGGACTATGGCTACACCTTC. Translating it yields CASSEQDYGYTF.

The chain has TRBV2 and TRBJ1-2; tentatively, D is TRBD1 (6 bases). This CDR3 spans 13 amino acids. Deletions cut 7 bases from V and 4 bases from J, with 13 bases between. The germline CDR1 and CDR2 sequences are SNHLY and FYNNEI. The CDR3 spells CASTVDSFYGYTF. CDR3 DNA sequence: TGTGCCAGCACCGTGGACAGTTTCTATGGCTACACCTTC.

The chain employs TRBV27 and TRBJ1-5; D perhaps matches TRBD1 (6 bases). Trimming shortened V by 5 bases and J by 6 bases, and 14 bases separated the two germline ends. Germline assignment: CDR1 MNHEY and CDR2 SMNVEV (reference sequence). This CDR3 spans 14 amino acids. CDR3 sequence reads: CASSQGIAGQPQHF. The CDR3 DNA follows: TGTGCCAGCAGTCAGGGGATTGCGGGTCAGCCCCAGCATTTT.

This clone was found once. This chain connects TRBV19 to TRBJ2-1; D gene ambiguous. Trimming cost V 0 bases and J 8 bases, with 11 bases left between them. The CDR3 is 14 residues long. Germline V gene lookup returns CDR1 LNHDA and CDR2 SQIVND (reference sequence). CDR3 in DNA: TGTGCCAGTAGTATAGAGGGCGCCTTCCATGAGCAGTTCTTC. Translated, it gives CASSIEGAFHEQFF.

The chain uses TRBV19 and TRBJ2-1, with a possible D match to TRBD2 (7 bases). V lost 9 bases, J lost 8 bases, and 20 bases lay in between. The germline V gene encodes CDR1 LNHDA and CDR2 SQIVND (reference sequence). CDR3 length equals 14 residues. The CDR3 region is CASWEGSRGDEQFF. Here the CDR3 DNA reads TGTGCCAGCTGGGAGGGAAGCAGGGGCGATGAGCAGTTCTTC.

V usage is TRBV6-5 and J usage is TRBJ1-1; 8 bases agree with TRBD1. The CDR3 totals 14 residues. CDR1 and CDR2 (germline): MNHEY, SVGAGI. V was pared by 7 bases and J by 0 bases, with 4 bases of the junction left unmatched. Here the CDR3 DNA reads TGTGCCAGCAAGCAGGGGGCCATGAACACTGAAGCTTTCTTT. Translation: CASKQGAMNTEAFF.

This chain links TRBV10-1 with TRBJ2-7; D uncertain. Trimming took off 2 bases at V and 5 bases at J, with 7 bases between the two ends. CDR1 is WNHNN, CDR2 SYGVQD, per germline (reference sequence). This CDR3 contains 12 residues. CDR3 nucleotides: TGCGCCAGCAGTGAGACAAATGACGAGCAGTACTTC. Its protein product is CASSETNDEQYF.

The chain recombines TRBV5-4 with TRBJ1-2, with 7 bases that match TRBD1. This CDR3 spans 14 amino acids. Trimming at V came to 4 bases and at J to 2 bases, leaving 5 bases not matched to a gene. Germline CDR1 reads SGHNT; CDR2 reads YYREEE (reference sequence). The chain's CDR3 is CASSTGQRNYGYTF. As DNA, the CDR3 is TGTGCCAGCAGCACGGGACAGAGGAACTATGGCTACACCTTC.

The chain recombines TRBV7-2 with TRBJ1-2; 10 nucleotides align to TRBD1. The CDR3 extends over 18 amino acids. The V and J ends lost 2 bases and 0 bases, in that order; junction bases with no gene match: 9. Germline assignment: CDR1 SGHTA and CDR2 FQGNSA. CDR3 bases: TGTGCCAGCAGCTTACCCCGGACAGGGGGTAGAGCTAACTATGGCTACACCTTC. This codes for CASSLPRTGGRANYGYTF.

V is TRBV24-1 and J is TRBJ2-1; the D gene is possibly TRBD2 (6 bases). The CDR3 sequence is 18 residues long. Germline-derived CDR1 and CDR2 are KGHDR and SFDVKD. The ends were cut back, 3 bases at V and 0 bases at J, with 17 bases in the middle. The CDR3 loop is CATSDRSGPRSSYNEQFF. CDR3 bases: TGTGCCACCAGTGATCGAAGCGGGCCCAGGAGCTCCTACAATGAGCAGTTCTTC.

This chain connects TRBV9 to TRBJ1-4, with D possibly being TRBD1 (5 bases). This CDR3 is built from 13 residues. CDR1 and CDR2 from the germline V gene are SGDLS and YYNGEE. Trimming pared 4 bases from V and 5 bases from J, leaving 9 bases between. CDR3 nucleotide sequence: TGTGCCAGCAGCAAGACAGCGAATGAAAAACTGTTTTTT. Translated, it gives CASSKTANEKLFF.

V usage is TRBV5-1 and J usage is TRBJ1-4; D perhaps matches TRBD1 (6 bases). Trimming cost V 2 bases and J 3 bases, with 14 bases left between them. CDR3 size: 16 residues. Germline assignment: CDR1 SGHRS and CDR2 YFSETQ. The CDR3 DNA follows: TGCGCCAGCAGCTTATCACCAGGGGTGGCTAATGAAAAACTGTTTTTT. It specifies CASSLSPGVANEKLFF.

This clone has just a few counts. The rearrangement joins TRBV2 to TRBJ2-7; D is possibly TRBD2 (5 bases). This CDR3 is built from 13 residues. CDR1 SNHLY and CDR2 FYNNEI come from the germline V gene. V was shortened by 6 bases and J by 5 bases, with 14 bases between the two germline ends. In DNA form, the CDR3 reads TGTGCCAGCAGAGTCGGGGTCCCCCACGAGCAGTACTTC. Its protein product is CASRVGVPHEQYF.

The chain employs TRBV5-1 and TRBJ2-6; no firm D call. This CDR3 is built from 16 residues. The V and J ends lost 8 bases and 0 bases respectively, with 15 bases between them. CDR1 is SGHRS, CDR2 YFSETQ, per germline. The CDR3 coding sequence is TGCGCCAGTCAGTCAGGAATTGGCTCTGGGGCCAACGTCCTGACTTTC. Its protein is CASQSGIGSGANVLTF. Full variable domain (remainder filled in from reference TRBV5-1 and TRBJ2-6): KAGVTQTPRYLIKTRGQQVTLSCSPISGHRSVSWYQQTPGQGLQFLFEYFSETQRNKGNFPGRFSGRQFSNSRSEMNVSTLELGDSALYLCASQSGIGSGANVLTFGAGSRLTVL.

Here the CDR3 reads CASTFLDRSNQPQHF. The CDR3 DNA sequence: TGTGCCAGCACCTTCTTAGACAGGAGCAATCAGCCCCAGCATTTT. The gene calls are TRBV28 and TRBJ1-5; a possible D gene is TRBD1 (6 bases). There are 15 residues in the CDR3. Trimming removed 7 bases from V and 1 base from J, with 14 bases in between. From germline, CDR1 is MDHEN and CDR2 SYDVKM.

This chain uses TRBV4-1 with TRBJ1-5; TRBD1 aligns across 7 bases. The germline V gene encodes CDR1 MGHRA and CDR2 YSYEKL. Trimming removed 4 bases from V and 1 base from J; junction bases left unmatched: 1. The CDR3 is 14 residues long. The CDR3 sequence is CASSPGQSNQPQHF. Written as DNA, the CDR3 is TGCGCCAGCAGCCCGGGACAGAGCAATCAGCCCCAGCATTTT.

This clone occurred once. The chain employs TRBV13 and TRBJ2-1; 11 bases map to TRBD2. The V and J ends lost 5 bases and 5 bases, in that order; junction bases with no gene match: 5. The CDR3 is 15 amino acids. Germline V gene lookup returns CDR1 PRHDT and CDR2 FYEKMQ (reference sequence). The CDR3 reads CASSHGTSGNNEQFF. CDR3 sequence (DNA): TGTGCCAGCAGCCACGGGACTAGCGGTAACAATGAGCAGTTCTTC.